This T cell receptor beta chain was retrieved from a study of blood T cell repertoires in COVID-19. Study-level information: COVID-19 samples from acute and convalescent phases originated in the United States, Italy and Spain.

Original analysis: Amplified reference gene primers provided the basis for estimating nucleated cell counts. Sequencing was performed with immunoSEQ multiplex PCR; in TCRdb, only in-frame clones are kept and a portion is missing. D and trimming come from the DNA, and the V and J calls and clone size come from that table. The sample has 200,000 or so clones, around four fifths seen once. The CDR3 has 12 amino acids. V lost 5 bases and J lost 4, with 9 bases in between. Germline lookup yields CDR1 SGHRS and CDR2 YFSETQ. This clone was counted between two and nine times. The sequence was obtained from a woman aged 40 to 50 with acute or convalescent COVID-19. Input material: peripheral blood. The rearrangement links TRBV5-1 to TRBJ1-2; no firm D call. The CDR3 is CASSSDTYGYTF. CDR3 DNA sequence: TGCGCCAGCAGTTCTGACACCTATGGCTACACCTTC. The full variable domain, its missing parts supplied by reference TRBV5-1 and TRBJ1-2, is KAGVTQTPRYLIKTRGQQVTLSCSPISGHRSVSWYQQTPGQGLQFLFEYFSETQRNKGNFPGRFSGRQFSNSRSEMNVSTLELGDSALYLCASSSDTYGYTFGSGTRLTVV.